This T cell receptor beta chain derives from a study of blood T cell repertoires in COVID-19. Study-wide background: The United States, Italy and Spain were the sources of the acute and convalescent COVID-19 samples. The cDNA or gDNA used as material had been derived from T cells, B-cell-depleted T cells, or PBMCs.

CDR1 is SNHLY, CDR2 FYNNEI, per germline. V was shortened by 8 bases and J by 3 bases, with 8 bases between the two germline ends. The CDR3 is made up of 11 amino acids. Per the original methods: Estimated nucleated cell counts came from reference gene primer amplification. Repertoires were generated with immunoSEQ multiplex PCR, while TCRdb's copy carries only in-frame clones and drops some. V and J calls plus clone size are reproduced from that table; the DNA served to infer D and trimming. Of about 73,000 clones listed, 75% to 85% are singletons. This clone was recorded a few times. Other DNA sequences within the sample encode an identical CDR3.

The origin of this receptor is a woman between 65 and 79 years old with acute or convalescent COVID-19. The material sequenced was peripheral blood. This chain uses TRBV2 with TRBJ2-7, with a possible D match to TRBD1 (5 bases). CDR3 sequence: CASAGIYEQYF. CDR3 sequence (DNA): TGTGCCAGCGCAGGGATCTACGAGCAGTACTTC.